This T cell receptor beta chain came from a study of metastatic and nonmetastatic thyroid tumors. Study context: The comparison covered peripheral blood and tumor or nodule tissue in malignant and benign thyroid patients. Findings of the study overall: Compared with benign nodules, malignant thyroid tumors were reported to have significantly higher TCR beta diversity in both blood and tumor.

Thyroid surgery was performed in patients who had received no treatment beforehand. TCRdb re-analyzed the PCR reads through MiXCR. The sample includes 60,000 to 85,000 clones, more than 15% of them seen just once. Germline V lookup: CDR1 DFQATT, CDR2 SNEGSKA (reference sequence). This CDR3 has 14 residues. V dropped 3 bases and J dropped 6 bases, with 16 bases sitting between them. Worth noting for this clone: Its antigen is currently unknown.

Material for sequencing was blood. The receptor was isolated from a female donor with papillary thyroid cancer or a benign thyroid nodule (not recorded which). Some clones in this sample may be carry-over from other donors' samples. The chain recombines TRBV20-1 with TRBJ2-3; D is perhaps TRBD2 (6 bases). CDR3 in DNA: TGCAGTGCTAGTTCGCAGCTAGCGACCGATACGCAGTATTTT. Protein product: CSASSQLATDTQYF.